Sequencing of this TCR beta chain was carried out in a study of blood T cell repertoires in COVID-19. Study as a whole: Samples representing acute and convalescent COVID-19 were sourced from the United States, Italy and Spain. Sample material is recorded as cDNA or gDNA derived from T cells, B-cell-depleted T cells, or PBMCs.

As handled by the study authors: Reference gene primer amplification gave estimated nucleated cell counts. Repertoires were generated with immunoSEQ multiplex PCR, while TCRdb's copy carries only in-frame clones and drops some. V, J and clone size derive from that table, while D and trimming were established from the DNA sequence. The table has about 110,000 clones, 88% seen once. There are 14 residues in the CDR3. Trimming pared 0 bases from V and 4 bases from J, leaving 8 bases between. CDR1 and CDR2 (germline): SGHRS, YFSETQ. The TCR originated in a woman in her fifties or sixties with acute or convalescent COVID-19. V and J are TRBV5-1 and TRBJ1-5; weak D call: TRBD1 (6 bases). Specimen: peripheral blood. The CDR3 sequence: CASSLGDRNQPQHF. As DNA, the CDR3 is TGCGCCAGCAGCTTGGGTGACAGGAATCAGCCCCAGCATTTT.